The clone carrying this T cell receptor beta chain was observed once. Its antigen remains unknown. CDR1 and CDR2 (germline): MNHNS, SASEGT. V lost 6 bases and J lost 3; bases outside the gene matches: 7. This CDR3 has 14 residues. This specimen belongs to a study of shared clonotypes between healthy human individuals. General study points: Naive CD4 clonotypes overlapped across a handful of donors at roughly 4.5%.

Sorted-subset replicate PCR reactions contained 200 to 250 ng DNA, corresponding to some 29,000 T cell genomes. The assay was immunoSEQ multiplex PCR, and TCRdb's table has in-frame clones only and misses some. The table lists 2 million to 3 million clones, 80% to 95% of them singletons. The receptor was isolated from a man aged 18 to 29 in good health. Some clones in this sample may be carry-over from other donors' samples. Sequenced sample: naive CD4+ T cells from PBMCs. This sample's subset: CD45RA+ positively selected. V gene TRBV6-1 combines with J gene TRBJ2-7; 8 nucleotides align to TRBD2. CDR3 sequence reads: CASRGAGGLYEQYF. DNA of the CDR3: TGTGCCAGCAGGGGGGCGGGAGGACTCTACGAGCAGTACTTC.